Shown below are 9 T cell receptor beta chains from a single sample sequenced in a study of blood T cell repertoires in COVID-19. Profiled with immunoSEQ multiplex PCR; TCRdb holds only in-frame clones, not every one. The sample contains 150,000 to 200,000 clones, roughly 90% of which appear only once. The sequenced sample was peripheral blood. These receptor sequences come from a man in his 60s with active or convalescent COVID-19.

The count of this clone is one. The rearrangement uses TRBV27 and TRBJ1-5; TRBD1 is a possible D gene (5 bases). The CDR3 length is 14 residues. V dropped 6 bases and J dropped 2 bases, with 11 bases sitting between them. Germline CDR1 reads MNHEY; CDR2 reads SMNVEV (reference sequence). In DNA, the CDR3 is TGTGCCAGCAGGAGAGCGGGGGGCAATCAGCCCCAGCATTTT. Residues: CASRRAGGNQPQHF.

A few counts support this clone. The chain uses TRBV18 and TRBJ2-3, with 8 bases aligning to TRBD2. The CDR3 loop spans 16 amino acids. V lost 3 bases and J lost 5; bases outside the gene matches: 10. CDR1 is KGHSH, CDR2 LQKENI, per germline. CDR3 residues: CASSPFRGGQVDTQYF. CDR3 sequence (DNA): TGTGCCAGCTCACCGTTCCGGGGGGGCCAAGTAGATACGCAGTATTTT.

This clone has just one count. This chain uses TRBV28 with TRBJ2-3, with 13 bases lining up with TRBD2. The CDR3 sequence is 16 residues long. The germline gives CDR1 MDHEN, CDR2 SYDVKM. V was pared by 3 bases and J by 4 bases, with 4 bases of the junction left unmatched. CDR3 in amino acids: CASSLWTSGSADTQYF. The CDR3 bases are TGTGCCAGCAGTTTGTGGACTAGCGGGAGTGCAGATACGCAGTATTTT.

The gene calls are TRBV24-1 and TRBJ2-2; D might be TRBD2 (5 bases). The CDR3 contains 15 residues. The V end lost 6 bases, the J end lost 4 bases, and 14 bases lay between the germline ends. Germline V gene lookup returns CDR1 KGHDR and CDR2 SFDVKD. DNA of the CDR3: TGTGCCACCAGTTCCGGCGGGTCGATCACCGGGGAGCTGTTTTTT. This codes for CATSSGGSITGELFF.

This clone was found once. The chain carries TRBV4-2 and TRBJ2-7; 9 positions match TRBD2. V trimming: 1 base; J trimming: 2 bases; junction bases outside the gene matches: 3. CDR1 is LGHNA and CDR2 is YNFKEQ in the germline V gene. CDR3 length: 15 amino acids. The CDR3 is CASSQAASGAYEQYF. The CDR3 region has the DNA TGTGCCAGCAGCCAAGCGGCTAGCGGGGCCTACGAGCAGTACTTC.

V is TRBV20-1 and J is TRBJ1-2; D remains unclear. The CDR3 covers 12 residues. Germline loops: CDR1 DFQATT, CDR2 SNEGSKA (reference sequence). The ends were cut back, 3 bases at V and 8 bases at J, with 13 bases in the middle. CDR3 residues: CSASAPYEGYTF. Written as DNA, the CDR3 is TGCAGTGCTAGTGCCCCCTACGAGGGCTACACCTTC.

The chain joins TRBV27 to TRBJ1-6; possible D gene TRBD1, 5 bases. The V end lost 8 bases, the J end lost 7 bases, and 12 bases lay between the germline ends. Germline CDR1 is MNHEY and CDR2 is SMNVEV (reference sequence). The CDR3 runs 13 residues. CDR3 residues: CASRPWGNSPLHF. The CDR3 bases are TGTGCCAGCCGCCCTTGGGGCAATTCACCCCTCCACTTT.

J is TRBJ1-3 and V is TRBV2; tentatively, D is TRBD1 (6 bases). Trimming stripped 4 bases from V and 9 bases from J, with 16 bases between. Germline lookup yields CDR1 SNHLY and CDR2 FYNNEI. The CDR3 runs 14 residues. This CDR3 is CASSGRQGIGTIYF. Written as DNA, the CDR3 is TGTGCCAGCAGTGGTCGTCAGGGGATTGGCACCATATATTTT.

This chain links TRBV9 with TRBJ2-5, with 8 bases identical to TRBD1. CDR1 and CDR2 from the germline V gene are SGDLS and YYNGEE. The CDR3 is made up of 16 amino acids. The V segment lost 0 bases and the J segment 1 base; nucleotides outside the gene matches: 5. The CDR3 loop is CASSVVAGGGQETQYF. CDR3 nucleotides: TGTGCCAGCAGCGTAGTGGCAGGGGGCGGCCAAGAGACCCAGTACTTC.